The present T cell receptor (beta chain) was sequenced within a study of shared clonotypes between healthy human individuals (dated by TCRdb to 2018 to 2021). For context, the study as a whole: A couple of women and three men aged 18 to 49 years were included in the cohort. For each donor, CD4 naive and CD4 memory were each given three plates, CD8 naive was given two plates, and CD8 memory was given one plate. To estimate repertoire size and how much clonotype sharing occurs between individuals, the study deeply sequenced the blood TCR repertoires of about 5 healthy adults. Different laboratories and diverse techniques were used to prepare libraries and sequence TCR repertoires, to increase sequencing depth and limit assay-specific biases. Per donor, leukapheresis produced somewhere between about 0.85 and 9.5 billion PBMCs.

Using the deep immunoSEQ assay, multiplex PCR amplified TCR CDR3 regions from genomic DNA. Genomic DNA extracted from each cell subset was distributed evenly over all wells of several immunoSEQ 96-well plates, and each plate served as one replicate. Each replicate PCR for sorted subsets received approximately 200 ng genomic DNA, equal to about 30,000 T cell genomes. The purified libraries were quantified using a Qubit 3.0 fluorometer, sized with a Bioanalyzer 2100, and then quantified again using the KAPA Library Quantification kit. Each immunoSEQ 96-well plate was sequenced on its own single-read 150-cycle Illumina NextSeq 550 flow cell. The original methods were these. Because only junctional sequences without quality scores were contained in the immunoSEQ output, filtering matching that applied to full-length reads could not be performed. Sequences were annotated with PyIR, a Python wrapper for IgBLAST v1.9, and V/J genes and CDR3 were assigned using IMGT germline references. Reads were removed for weak V/J assignments (E-value above 1e-6), missing CDR3, stop codons, out-of-frame junctions, or ambiguous translated residues. V3J clonotypes were defined as sequences sharing an identical inferred V gene, J gene, and CDR3 amino acid sequence. The percentage overlap between two repertoires was calculated by dividing the number of shared unique clonotypes by the size of the smaller repertoire. RTK rarefaction, the Chao1 estimator, and Recon v2.1 estimates of unobserved clonotypes were used to assess repertoire richness. Generation probabilities for all TCRbeta clonotypes obtained by the gDNA method from several donors were computed using OLGA. TCRdb limited this immuneACCESS table to in-frame rearrangements with V and J called. A share of clones is missing; checked studies link under half to unresolved V genes, and the rest is unexplained. V and J calls and clone size are as listed in that table; D and trimming were resolved from the DNA. This sample comprises 2 million to 2.5 million clones, roughly 93% of them detected only once. The biggest ten clones account for 0.39% of the sample.

Via the germline V gene, CDR1 is SGHRS and CDR2 YFSETQ. CDR3 length: 15 amino acids, cysteine to phenylalanine. Only the CDR3 part of the read is kept: 45 bases, read in frame from the first base. Germline trimming amounts to 4 bases on V and 7 bases on J, with 5 as the count of junction bases outside the gene matches. Worth noting for this clone: Its binding antigen is unknown. There are no base qualities to consult, and no much larger clone falls within one base.

Overall study outcomes, separate from this receptor: Rarefaction of sorted-subset datasets indicated incomplete sequencing despite the large sequencing depth. Compared with non-shared clonotypes, clonotypes shared by all four sorted-subset donors had higher generation probabilities. Because the study included a small number of donors, the genetic and exposure-history diversity represented was limited. Sampling was restricted to blood, and TCR repertoires in tissues likely differ from the TCR repertoires found in blood. Larger estimated clonotype richness was generally found for naive subsets than for memory subsets. Based on pairwise subsampling, the degree of clonotype sharing among donors was expected to be affected by sequencing depth. Sharing across a few donors was observed for approximately 5% of naive CD4, over 3% of naive CD8, 2% to 2.5% of memory CD4, and 0.4% of memory CD8 clonotypes.

Healthy HIV-negative adults with no recently reported acute infections or vaccinations were included as donors. Every donor was a Caucasian adult residing in Nashville, Tennessee, USA. Magnetic negative selection was used to enrich CD4+ T cells, after which naive cells were positively selected on CD45RA and the negative fraction became the memory subset. Blood was collected by leukapheresis, and PBMCs were isolated by Ficoll-Histopaque density gradient centrifugation and then cryopreserved in liquid nitrogen vapor phase. Purity and quantity of every magnetically sorted T cell population were checked by analytical flow cytometry. From each sorted fraction, genomic DNA was isolated and quantified by UV absorbance on a Nanodrop 2000c.

The sample comprised naive CD4+ T cells from PBMCs. The cell subset or site label corresponds to: CD45RA+ positively selected. This sequence originates from a man aged 18-30 years in good health. Some clones in this sample may be carry-over from other donors' samples. The chain joins TRBV5-1 to TRBJ2-1, and TRBD2 aligns with 13 junction nucleotides. CDR3 loop: CASSGLAGVRNEQFF. The nucleotides read TGCGCCAGCAGCGGACTAGCGGGAGTTCGTAATGAGCAGTTCTTC.